This T cell receptor beta chain was identified in a study of blood T cell repertoires in COVID-19. Study context: The origin of the acute and convalescent COVID-19 samples was the United States, Italy and Spain. The analysed material was cDNA or gDNA that came from T cells, B-cell-depleted T cells, or PBMCs.

Sequencing used immunoSEQ multiplex PCR; TCRdb keeps in-frame clones, though not all of them. The table includes 50,000 to 70,000 clones, 70% to 90% detected once. Germline-derived CDR1 and CDR2 are SEHNR and FQNEAQ (reference sequence). Trimming stripped 5 bases from V and 0 bases from J, with 4 bases between. The CDR3 consists of 12 residues. The receptor comes from a man aged 60 to 69 with active or convalescent COVID-19. Input material: peripheral blood. This chain connects TRBV7-9 to TRBJ1-1, with unresolved D. CDR3 bases: TGTGCCAGCAGCGTAATGAACACTGAAGCTTTCTTT. Its translation: CASSVMNTEAFF.